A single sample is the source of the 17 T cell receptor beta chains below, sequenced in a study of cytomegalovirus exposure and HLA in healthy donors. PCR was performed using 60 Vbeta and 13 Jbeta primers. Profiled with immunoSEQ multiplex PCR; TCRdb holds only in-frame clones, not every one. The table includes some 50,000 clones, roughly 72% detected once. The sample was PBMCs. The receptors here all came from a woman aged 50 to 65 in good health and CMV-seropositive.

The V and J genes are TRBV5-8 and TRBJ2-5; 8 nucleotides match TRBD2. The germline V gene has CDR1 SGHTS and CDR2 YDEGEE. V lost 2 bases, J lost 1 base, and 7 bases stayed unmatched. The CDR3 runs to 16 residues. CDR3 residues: CASSFRTSGFQETQYF. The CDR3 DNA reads TGTGCCAGCAGCTTTAGAACTAGCGGATTCCAAGAGACCCAGTACTTC.

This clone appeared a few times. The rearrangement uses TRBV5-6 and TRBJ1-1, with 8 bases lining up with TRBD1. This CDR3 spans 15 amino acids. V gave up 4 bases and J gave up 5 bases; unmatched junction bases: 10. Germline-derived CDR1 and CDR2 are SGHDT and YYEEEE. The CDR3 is CASSVATGVRTEAFF. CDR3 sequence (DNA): TGTGCCAGCAGCGTGGCGACAGGGGTAAGGACTGAAGCTTTCTTT. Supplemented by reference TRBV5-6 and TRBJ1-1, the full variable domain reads DAGVTQSPTHLIKTRGQQVTLRCSPKSGHDTVSWYQQALGQGPQFIFQYYEEEERQRGNFPDRFSGHQFPNYSSELNVNALLLGDSALYLCASSVATGVRTEAFFGQGTRLTVV.

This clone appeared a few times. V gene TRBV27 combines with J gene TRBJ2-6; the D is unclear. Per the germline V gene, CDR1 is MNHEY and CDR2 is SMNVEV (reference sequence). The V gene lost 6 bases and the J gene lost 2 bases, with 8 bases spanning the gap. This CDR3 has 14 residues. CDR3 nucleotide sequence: TGTGCCAGCAGCCAAGCCACTGGGGCCAACGTCCTGACTTTC. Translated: CASSQATGANVLTF.

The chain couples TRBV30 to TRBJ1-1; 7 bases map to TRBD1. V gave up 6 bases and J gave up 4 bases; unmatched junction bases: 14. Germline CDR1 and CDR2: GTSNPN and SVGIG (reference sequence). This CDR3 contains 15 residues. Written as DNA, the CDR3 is TGTGCCTGCGGGTTCGGACAGGCACCGGCCACTGAAGCTTTCTTT. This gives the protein CACGFGQAPATEAFF.

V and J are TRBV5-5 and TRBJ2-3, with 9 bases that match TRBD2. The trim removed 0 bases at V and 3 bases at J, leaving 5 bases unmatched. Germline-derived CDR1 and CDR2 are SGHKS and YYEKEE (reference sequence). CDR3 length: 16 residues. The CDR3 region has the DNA TGTGCCAGCAGCTTGGTAGGAGCGGGGGGTACAGATACGCAGTATTTT. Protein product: CASSLVGAGGTDTQYF.

The CDR3 DNA reads as TGTGCCAGCAGCCCCATAAGGGGACAGAACTATGGCTACACCTTC. This sequence encodes CASSPIRGQNYGYTF. The V gene is TRBV14, the J gene TRBJ1-2; 7 bases line up with TRBD1. Germline V gene sequence: CDR1 SGHDN, CDR2 FVKESK. V shed 4 bases and J 2 bases; nucleotides not matched to a gene: 7. The CDR3 has 15 residues.

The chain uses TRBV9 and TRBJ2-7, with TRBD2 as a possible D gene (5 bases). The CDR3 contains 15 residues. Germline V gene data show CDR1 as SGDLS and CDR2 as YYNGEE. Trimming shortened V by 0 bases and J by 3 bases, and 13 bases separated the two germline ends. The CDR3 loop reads CASSVDGKRDYEQYF. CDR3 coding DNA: TGTGCCAGCAGCGTAGATGGGAAGAGGGACTACGAGCAGTACTTC.

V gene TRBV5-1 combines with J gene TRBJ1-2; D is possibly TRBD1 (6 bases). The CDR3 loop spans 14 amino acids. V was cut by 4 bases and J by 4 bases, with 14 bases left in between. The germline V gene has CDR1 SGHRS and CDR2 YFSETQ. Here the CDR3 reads CASSRQEPIYGYTF. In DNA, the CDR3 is TGCGCCAGCAGCCGACAGGAACCCATCTATGGCTACACCTTC.

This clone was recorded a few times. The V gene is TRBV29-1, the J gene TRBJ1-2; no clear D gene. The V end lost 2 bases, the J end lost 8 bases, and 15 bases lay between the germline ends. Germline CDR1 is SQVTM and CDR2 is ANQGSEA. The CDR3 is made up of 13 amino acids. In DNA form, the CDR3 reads TGCAGCGTTGAACCCCGTGGGTTGAGGGGCTACACCTTC. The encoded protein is CSVEPRGLRGYTF.

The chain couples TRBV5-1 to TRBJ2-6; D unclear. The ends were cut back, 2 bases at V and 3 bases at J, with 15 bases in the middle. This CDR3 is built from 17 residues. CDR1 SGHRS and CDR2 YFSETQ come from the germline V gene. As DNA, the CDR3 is TGCGCCAGCAGCTTAGAGAGCTCGGTAGATGGGGCCAACGTCCTGACTTTC. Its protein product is CASSLESSVDGANVLTF.

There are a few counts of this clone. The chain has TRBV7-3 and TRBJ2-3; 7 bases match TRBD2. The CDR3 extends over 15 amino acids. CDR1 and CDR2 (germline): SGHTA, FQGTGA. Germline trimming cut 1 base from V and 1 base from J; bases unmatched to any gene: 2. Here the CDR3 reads CASSLNRGGTDTQYF. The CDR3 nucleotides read TGTGCCAGCAGCTTAAACCGGGGGGGCACAGATACGCAGTATTTT.

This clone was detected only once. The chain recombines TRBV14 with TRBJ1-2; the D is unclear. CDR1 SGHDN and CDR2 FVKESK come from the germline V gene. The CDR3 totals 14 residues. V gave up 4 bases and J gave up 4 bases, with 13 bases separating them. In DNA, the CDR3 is TGTGCCAGCAGCCCCGAGTCAGGTAGCTATGGCTACACCTTC. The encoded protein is CASSPESGSYGYTF.

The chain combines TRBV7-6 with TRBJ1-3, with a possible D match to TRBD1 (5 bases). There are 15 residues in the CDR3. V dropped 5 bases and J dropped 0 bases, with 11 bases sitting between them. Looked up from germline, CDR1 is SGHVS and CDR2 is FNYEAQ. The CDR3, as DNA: TGTGCCAGCAGCCCCACAGGCCCCTCTGGAAACACCATATATTTT. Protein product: CASSPTGPSGNTIYF.

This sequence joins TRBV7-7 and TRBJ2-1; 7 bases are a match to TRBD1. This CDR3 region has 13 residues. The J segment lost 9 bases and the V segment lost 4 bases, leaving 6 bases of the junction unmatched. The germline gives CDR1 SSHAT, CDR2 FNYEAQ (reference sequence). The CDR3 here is CASSSSQGFEQFF. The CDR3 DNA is TGTGCCAGCAGCTCGTCACAGGGGTTTGAGCAGTTCTTC.

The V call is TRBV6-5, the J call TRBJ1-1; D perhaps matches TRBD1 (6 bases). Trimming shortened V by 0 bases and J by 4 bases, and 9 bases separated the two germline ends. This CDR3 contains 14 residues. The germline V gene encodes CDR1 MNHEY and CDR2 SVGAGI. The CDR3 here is CASSYSKGGTEAFF. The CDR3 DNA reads TGTGCCAGCAGTTACTCGAAAGGGGGCACTGAAGCTTTCTTT.

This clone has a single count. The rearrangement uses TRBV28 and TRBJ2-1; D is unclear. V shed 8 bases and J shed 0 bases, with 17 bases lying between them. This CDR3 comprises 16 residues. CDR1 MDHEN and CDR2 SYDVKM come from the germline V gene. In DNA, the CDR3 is TGTGCCAGCCGTAGGTCCGGGTTTAGCTCCTACAATGAGCAGTTCTTC. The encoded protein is CASRRSGFSSYNEQFF.

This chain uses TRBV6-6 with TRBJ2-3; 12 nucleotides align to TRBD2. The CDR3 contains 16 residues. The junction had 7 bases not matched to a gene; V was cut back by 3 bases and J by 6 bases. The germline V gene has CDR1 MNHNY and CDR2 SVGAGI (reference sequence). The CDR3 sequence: CASSYPGLAGGDTQYF. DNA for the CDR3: TGTGCCAGCAGTTATCCGGGACTAGCGGGTGGGGATACGCAGTATTTT.